This TCR beta chain was sequenced during a study of shared clonotypes between healthy human individuals (dated by TCRdb to the early 2020s). Broadly, across the study: The cohort included three men and a couple of women between 18 and 49 years of age. Different laboratories and diverse techniques were used to prepare libraries and sequence TCR repertoires, to increase sequencing depth and limit assay-specific biases. To estimate repertoire size and how much clonotypes are shared between individuals, the study performed deep sequencing of blood TCR repertoires from five healthy adults. Per donor, three plates each were used for CD4 naive and CD4 memory, two for CD8 naive, and one for CD8 memory. Leukapheresis yielded between about 0.9 and 10 billion PBMCs per donor.

Results the study describes overall, beyond this receptor: Sharing across several donors was observed for roughly 5% of naive CD4, less than 4% of naive CD8, 2.3% of memory CD4, and around 0.4% of memory CD8 clonotypes. Even with the large sequencing depth, rarefaction of the sorted-subset datasets indicated that sequencing was incomplete. Because the study included only a small number of donors, the genetic and exposure-history diversity represented was limited. Compared with non-shared clonotypes, the clonotypes found in all four sorted-subset donors had higher generation probabilities. Sampling was restricted to blood, and TCR repertoires in tissue are likely to differ from TCR repertoires in blood. Larger estimated clonotype richness was generally found for naive subsets than for memory subsets. Based on pairwise subsampling, the degree of clonotype sharing among donors was expected to be affected by sequencing depth.

This clone was recorded once. Its antigen remains undetermined. The input lacks base qualities; no much larger clone sits a single base away. TCR CDR3 regions were amplified from genomic DNA by multiplex PCR using the deep immunoSEQ assay. For each cell subset, the extracted genomic DNA was distributed evenly across all wells of several immunoSEQ 96-well plates, and each plate served as one replicate. For sorted subsets, 200 to 250 ng of genomic DNA, equivalent to 25,000 to 35,000 T cell genomes, went into each replicate PCR. The purified libraries were quantified using a Qubit 3.0 fluorometer, sized with a Bioanalyzer 2100, and then quantified again using the KAPA Library Quantification kit. Every immunoSEQ 96-well plate was sequenced on a separate single-read 150-cycle Illumina NextSeq 550 flow cell. In the paper's pipeline: Because the immunoSEQ output included only junctional sequences and no quality scores, the filtering could not be the same as the filtering used for full-length reads. Sequences were annotated with PyIR, a Python wrapper for IgBLAST v1.9, using IMGT germline references to assign V/J genes and CDR3. Reads with weak V/J assignments (E-value above 1e-6), missing CDR3, stop codons, out-of-frame junctions, or ambiguous translated residues were removed. V3J clonotypes were defined as sequences sharing the same inferred V gene, J gene, and CDR3 amino acid sequence. Percentage overlap between repertoires was computed as shared unique clonotypes divided by the size of the smaller repertoire. RTK rarefaction, the Chao1 estimator, and Recon v2.1 estimates of unobserved clonotypes were used to assess repertoire richness. Generation probabilities for all TCRbeta clonotypes obtained by the gDNA method from several donors were computed using OLGA. TCRdb stores this immuneACCESS table with in-frame sequences only. Part of the clones is absent; in the studies checked, under half of the shortfall reflects unresolved V genes, and no reason is known for the rest. That table is the source of V, J and clone size, and D and trimming were worked out from the DNA. Within this sample are about 980,000 clones, with roughly 72% of them counted one time only. Of the sample, about 1.5% falls within the top ten clones.

Healthy HIV-negative adults with no recently reported acute infections or vaccinations were included as donors. Only Caucasian adults living in Nashville, Tennessee, USA were represented among the donors. CD4+ T cells were enriched through magnetic negative selection, after which naive cells were positively selected on CD45RA and the remaining negative fraction served as the memory subset. Blood was collected by leukapheresis, and PBMCs were isolated by Ficoll-Histopaque density gradient centrifugation and then cryopreserved in liquid nitrogen vapor phase. Analytical flow cytometry was used to check the purity and quantity of every magnetically sorted T cell population. Genomic DNA was isolated from each sorted fraction and quantified by UV absorbance on a Nanodrop 2000c. The receptor was isolated from a man between 18 and 29 years old in good health. Sequenced: memory CD4+ T cells sorted from blood. According to the study, the label for this sample's cell subset or site signals: CD45RA-negative fraction.

Here is the DNA: TGTGCCAGCAGCGTAGGGGGACAGGGAGCCTACGAGCAGTACTTC. It encodes CASSVGGQGAYEQYF. This chain joins TRBV9 to TRBJ2-7, with 9 middle bases fitting TRBD1. The germline V gene supplies CDR1 SGDLS and CDR2 YYNGEE. V is trimmed back by 0 bases and J by 2 bases, and the junction contains 3 bases that no gene match accounts for. The CDR3 starts with the cysteine, ends with the phenylalanine, and has 15 residues. Only the CDR3 region is kept as DNA, spanning 45 bases read in frame from base 1.